This T cell receptor beta chain derives from a study of T cell clonality in common variable immunodeficiency. The germline V gene encodes CDR1 SQVTM and CDR2 ANQGSEA. CDR3 length equals 13 residues. With 8 bases clipped from V and 6 bases from J, the junction kept 9 bases outside the gene matches. Equal genomic DNA amounts from CVID and control samples were sequenced. Assay: immunoSEQ multiplex PCR; the TCRdb copy retains only in-frame clones and omits some. The repertoire consists of 40,000 to 45,000 clones, none detected only once. This clone was found many times. The CDR3 end falls 3 residues outside the read, so it is completed with the germline J gene.

The chain employs TRBV29-1 and TRBJ2-1, with 8 bases lining up with TRBD2. The sequence was collected from a person between 18 and 75 years old in good health. Source material: peripheral blood mononuclear cells. CDR3 residues: CSKWAGGLNEQFF. The CDR3 bases that were read are TGCAGCAAGTGGGCGGGAGGTCTCAATGAG.